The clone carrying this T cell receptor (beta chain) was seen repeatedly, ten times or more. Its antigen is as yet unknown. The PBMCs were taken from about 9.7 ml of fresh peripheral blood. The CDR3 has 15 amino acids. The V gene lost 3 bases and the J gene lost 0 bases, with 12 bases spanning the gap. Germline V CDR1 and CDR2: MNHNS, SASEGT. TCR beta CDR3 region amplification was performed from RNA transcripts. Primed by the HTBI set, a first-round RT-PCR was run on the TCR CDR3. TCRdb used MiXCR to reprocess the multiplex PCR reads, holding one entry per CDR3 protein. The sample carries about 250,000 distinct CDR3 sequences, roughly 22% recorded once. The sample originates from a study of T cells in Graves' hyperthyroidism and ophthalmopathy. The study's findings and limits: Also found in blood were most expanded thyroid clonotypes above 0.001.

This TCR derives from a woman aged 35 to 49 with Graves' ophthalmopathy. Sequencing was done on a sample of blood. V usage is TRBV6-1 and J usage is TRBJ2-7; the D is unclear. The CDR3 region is CASSETVRASYEQYF. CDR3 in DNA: TGTGCCAGCAGTGAGACGGTCCGGGCCTCCTACGAGCAGTACTTC.